This is a list of T cell receptor beta chains from one sample in a study of OX40 agonist ivuxolimab in advanced cancers. Assay used: immunoSEQ multiplex PCR; TCRdb lists only in-frame clones, some missing. The table shows around 68,000 clones, with roughly 88% occurring only once. The sample was CD4+ or CD8+ T cells sorted from blood, taken in a trial of the OX40 agonist ivuxolimab. The source is an adult with an advanced solid tumor such as melanoma, head and neck, liver or kidney cancer. The CDR3 runs from the conserved cysteine through the conserved F or W. The D gene is left open where the match is weak. A row's size may be missing; if present it is once, few, many or a size class.

len	j_gene	v_gene	d_gene	abundance	CDR3nt	CDR3aa
16	TRBJ1-6	TRBV7-9	TRBD1	NA	TGTGCCAGCAGCTCTAGCACCTCAGGGGGCGGATCACCCCTCCACTTT	CASSSSTSGGGSPLHF
13	TRBJ2-7	TRBV2	NA	NA	TGTGCCAGCAGACCCGGGACCACCTACGAGCAGTACTTC	CASRPGTTYEQYF
12	TRBJ2-5	TRBV5-1	NA	NA	TGCGCCAGCAGCTTGGCCGAGGGGCCCCAGTACTTC	CASSLAEGPQYF
13	TRBJ1-1	TRBV18	NA	NA	TGTGCCAGCTCACCACAGAAAAACACTGAAGCTTTCTTT	CASSPQKNTEAFF
15	TRBJ2-7	TRBV19	TRBD1	NA	TGTGCCAGTAGTATAGGGCCGGGACAGTCCTACGAGCAGTACTTC	CASSIGPGQSYEQYF
13	TRBJ2-1	TRBV19	NA	NA	TGTGCCAGTAGTATAAAAAGGGGAGGTGAGCAGTTCTTC	CASSIKRGGEQFF
16	TRBJ2-3	TRBV6-6	TRBD2	few	TGTGCCAGCACTATGAGAATTAGCGGGAGGGCAGATACGCAGTATTTT	CASTMRISGRADTQYF
15	TRBJ1-2	TRBV6-6	NA	NA	TGTGCCAGCAGTTACGGCGGGGGTTTAGGGTATGGCTACACCTTC	CASSYGGGLGYGYTF
16	TRBJ2-2	TRBV9	TRBD2	NA	TGTGCCAGCAGTGGGACTAGCGCATTGAACACCGGGGAGCTGTTTTTT	CASSGTSALNTGELFF
15	TRBJ2-6	TRBV5-1	TRBD1	NA	TGCGCCAGCAGCTTACAGGGGAACGGGGCCAACGTCCTGACTTTC	CASSLQGNGANVLTF
15	TRBJ2-1	TRBV10-3	TRBD2	few	TGTGCCACCGCGGGAGCGGGGGCTATTTACAATGAGCAGTTCTTC	CATAGAGAIYNEQFF
14	TRBJ2-5	TRBV10-3	NA	NA	TGTGCCATCAGTGAGGACTCCTACCAAGAGACCCAGTACTTC	CAISEDSYQETQYF
17	TRBJ2-2	TRBV2	NA	once	TGTGCCAGCAGTGAATCCGCAGGGGTCCGGAACACCGGGGAGCTGTTTTTT	CASSESAGVRNTGELFF
14	TRBJ2-7	TRBV10-3	TRBD2	NA	TGTGCCATCACCTCGGGGACTAGCGGGGACGAGCAGTACTTC	CAITSGTSGDEQYF
11	TRBJ2-7	TRBV6-4	NA	NA	TGTGCCAGCAGTCAATCCTACGAGCAGTACTTC	CASSQSYEQYF
15	TRBJ2-1	TRBV10-3	TRBD2	NA	TGTGCCATCAGGCCACTAGCGGGAGAATCCAATGAGCAGTTCTTC	CAIRPLAGESNEQFF
14	TRBJ1-4	TRBV6-6	TRBD1	NA	TGTGCCAGCAGGGGGGACAGGGGTGGTGAAAAACTGTTTTTT	CASRGDRGGEKLFF
13	TRBJ2-5	TRBV2	TRBD2	few	TGTGCCAGGGGGACTAGCGGGTTCGAGACCCAGTACTTC	CARGTSGFETQYF
14	TRBJ2-1	TRBV4-1	NA	NA	TGCGCCAGCAGCCAAGTCCCTAGCCGCCCCGAGCAGTTCTTC	CASSQVPSRPEQFF
13	TRBJ1-4	TRBV6-5	NA	NA	TGTGCCAGCAGCAAACAGGGCGCGGAAAAACTGTTTTTT	CASSKQGAEKLFF
16	TRBJ2-2	TRBV30	TRBD2	NA	TGTGCCTGGAGTTCCGGACTAGCGGGAGCGATCGGGGAGCTGTTTTTT	CAWSSGLAGAIGELFF
17	TRBJ2-2	TRBV19	TRBD1	few	TGTGCCAGTAGTACAAGACAGGGGGCGACGAACACCGGGGAGCTGTTTTTT	CASSTRQGATNTGELFF
14	TRBJ2-1	TRBV6-1	NA	NA	TGTGCCAGCAGTGGGGGGGAGGCACACAATGAGCAGTTCTTC	CASSGGEAHNEQFF
14	TRBJ2-5	TRBV6-5	TRBD1	NA	TGTGCCAGCAGAAAACAGGGGGCACGGGAGACCCAGTACTTC	CASRKQGARETQYF
17	TRBJ2-3	TRBV21-1	NA	NA	TGTGCCAGCTGCGCGAGGACTAGCGGGAGGGTCGGGGATACGCAGTATTTT	CASCARTSGRVGDTQYF
17	TRBJ2-3	TRBV27	NA	NA	TGTGCCAGCAGTTCCCCTCCCGGGAGCACCCCCACAGATACGCAGTATTTT	CASSSPPGSTPTDTQYF
15	TRBJ1-1	TRBV5-8	NA	NA	TGTGCCAGCAGTGGGGCGGGACCGTGGAACACTGAAGCTTTCTTT	CASSGAGPWNTEAFF
15	TRBJ1-3	TRBV5-1	TRBD1	NA	TGCGCCAGCAGCCCGGGACAGGGAAATGGAAACACCATATATTTT	CASSPGQGNGNTIYF
15	TRBJ2-1	TRBV7-2	TRBD2	NA	TGTGCCAGCAAAACGGGAGGAGCGATTCTTGGTGAGCAGTTCTTC	CASKTGGAILGEQFF
16	TRBJ2-7	TRBV28	TRBD2	NA	TGTGCCAGCAGTTCCTCTCTCCGGGACTACAACTACGAGCAGTACTTC	CASSSSLRDYNYEQYF
14	TRBJ1-4	TRBV28	TRBD1	NA	TGTGCCAGCAGGCCGACAGGGGGTGATGAAAAACTGTTTTTT	CASRPTGGDEKLFF
11	TRBJ2-5	TRBV23-1	NA	NA	TGCGCCAGCAGTCGGCAGGGGACCCAGTACTTC	CASSRQGTQYF
14	TRBJ2-5	TRBV30	TRBD2	NA	TGTGCCTGGAGGCTAGCGGGAGGGGGAGGGACCCAGTACTTC	CAWRLAGGGGTQYF
18	TRBJ2-2	TRBV5-1	TRBD2	NA	TGCGCCAGCAGCTTGGCCAAGGGACTAGCGGGACGGACCGGGGAGCTGTTTTTT	CASSLAKGLAGRTGELFF
15	TRBJ2-3	TRBV5-5	TRBD2	NA	TGTGCCAGCAGCCCCGGACTAGCCACGGGAGATACGCAGTATTTT	CASSPGLATGDTQYF
14	TRBJ2-3	TRBV5-1	TRBD2	NA	TGCGCCAGCAGCCCAGGGACTATACGAGATACGCAGTATTTT	CASSPGTIRDTQYF
13	TRBJ1-1	TRBV11-2	NA	NA	TGTGCCAGCAGGAGGTTAATGAACACTGAAGCTTTCTTT	CASRRLMNTEAFF
14	TRBJ2-5	TRBV19	TRBD1	NA	TGTGCCAGTACTGATCGACAGGGTGAGGCCCCACAGTACTTC	CASTDRQGEAPQYF
15	TRBJ1-2	TRBV19	TRBD1	NA	TGTGCCAGTAGTACGCAACTAGGACAGGGCAATGGCTACACCTTC	CASSTQLGQGNGYTF
13	TRBJ2-3	TRBV2	NA	NA	TGTGCCAGCGAGTCCGGGGGTAGAGATACGCAGTATTTT	CASESGGRDTQYF
13	TRBJ1-1	TRBV2	NA	NA	TGTGCCAGCGGTAAGGGCGGGGGGACTGAAGCTTTCTTT	CASGKGGGTEAFF
14	TRBJ2-3	TRBV6-6	NA	NA	TGTGCCAGCAGTCATACCCAGGGGTCGGATACGCAGTATTTT	CASSHTQGSDTQYF
12	TRBJ2-3	TRBV7-3	NA	NA	TGTGCCAGCAGCTCTAGAGGGGATACGCAGTATTTT	CASSSRGDTQYF
15	TRBJ2-2	TRBV19	TRBD1	once	TGTGCCAGCTCCCGGACAGGGGGAAGTACCGGGGAGCTGTTTTTT	CASSRTGGSTGELFF
13	TRBJ1-1	TRBV2	TRBD1	NA	TGTGCCAGCAGCAAGGACAGGGACACTGAAGCTTTCTTT	CASSKDRDTEAFF
14	TRBJ2-1	TRBV19	TRBD2	NA	TGTGCCAGTAGTCCCGGGAGGCTGAGAAATGAGCAGTTCTTC	CASSPGRLRNEQFF
13	TRBJ1-4	TRBV28	NA	NA	TGTGCCAGCAGTTTGATGTTTCCTGAAAAACTGTTTTTT	CASSLMFPEKLFF
17	TRBJ2-6	TRBV19	NA	NA	TGTGCCAGTACCCTAGGCAGGTTACGCTCTGGGGCCAACGTCCTGACTTTC	CASTLGRLRSGANVLTF
13	TRBJ2-1	TRBV30	NA	NA	TGTGCCGGAAAGGGGCGGGGCCACAATGAGCAGTTCTTC	CAGKGRGHNEQFF
14	TRBJ1-1	TRBV5-1	TRBD1	few	TGCGCCAGCCGTCCCGGGACAGGGGCCCCTGAAGCTTTCTTT	CASRPGTGAPEAFF
18	TRBJ2-7	TRBV13	TRBD2	NA	TGTGCCAGCAGCTTAGGTGGGGCCGCGGGCGGGAGGGGCTACGAGCAGTACTTC	CASSLGGAAGGRGYEQYF
13	TRBJ2-1	TRBV6-6	TRBD2	NA	TGTGCCAGCAGTTACGGGCTAGCGGCCGAGCAGTTCTTC	CASSYGLAAEQFF
15	TRBJ2-5	TRBV5-1	TRBD2	NA	TGCGCCAGCAGCATGGGGACTAGCGGCAAAGAGACCCAGTACTTC	CASSMGTSGKETQYF
14	TRBJ2-1	TRBV12-5	NA	NA	TGTGCTAGTGTCCTGGACATGTCCTACAATGAGCAGTTCTTC	CASVLDMSYNEQFF
15	TRBJ2-7	TRBV9	TRBD1	NA	TGTGCCAGCAGCCTCAGTACAGGGGGCAGCTACGAGCAGTACTTC	CASSLSTGGSYEQYF
13	TRBJ1-2	TRBV30	TRBD1	NA	TGTGCCTGGAGGTCGACAGGGGCCTATGGCTACACCTTC	CAWRSTGAYGYTF
13	TRBJ1-5	TRBV11-2	NA	NA	TGTGCCAGCAGCTTACAGGCTGATCAGCCCCAGCATTTT	CASSLQADQPQHF
15	TRBJ2-7	TRBV5-4	NA	NA	TGTGCCAGCAGCCCCGGTGGAGGATTCTCCTACGAGCAGTACTTC	CASSPGGGFSYEQYF
17	TRBJ2-2	TRBV10-1	TRBD2	NA	TGCGCCAGCAGTGGGGTTCCTGGACTAGCGAACACCGGGGAGCTGTTTTTT	CASSGVPGLANTGELFF
13	TRBJ2-7	TRBV6-5	NA	once	TGTGCCAGCACCCTGGGGCCATCGGGGGAGCAGTACTTC	CASTLGPSGEQYF